A selection of T cell receptor beta chains follows, all from one sample in a study of cytomegalovirus exposure and HLA in healthy donors. Assay: immunoSEQ multiplex PCR; the TCRdb copy retains only in-frame clones and omits some. This sample has about 190,000 clones; roughly 77% occur once, and the top ten carry around 3.6%. Sequences were obtained from PBMCs. The receptors stem from a man aged 40-55 years in good health and CMV-seropositive. Both conserved end residues are part of each CDR3. Fields, in order: J gene, D gene, clone size, V gene, CDR3 protein, CDR3 DNA. The D gene is left open where the match is weak. A row's size may be missing; if present it is once, few, many or a size class.

>TRBJ2-3|TRBD1|.|TRBV30
CATSPDRAAQRTQYF
TGTGCCACCTCCCCAGACAGGGCCGCACAGAGAACGCAGTATTTT
>TRBJ2-3|.|.|TRBV23-1
CASSQSRFEKQGKITDTQYF
TGCGCCAGCAGTCAATCTCGATTCGAAAAACAGGGTAAGATCACAGATACGCAGTATTTT
>TRBJ2-6|.|.|TRBV19
CASSIPPGPGANVLTF
TGTGCCAGTAGTATACCCCCTGGGCCTGGGGCCAACGTCCTGACTTTC
>TRBJ2-7|TRBD1|.|TRBV2
CASSQRQGYEQYF
TGTGCCAGCAGTCAAAGACAGGGCTACGAGCAGTACTTC
>TRBJ2-7|TRBD1|once|TRBV5-6
CASSFTGEGEQYF
TGTGCCAGCAGCTTTACAGGGGAAGGCGAGCAGTACTTC
>TRBJ2-1|.|once|TRBV19
CASSPTTGGYNEQFF
TGTGCCAGTAGTCCCACGACAGGAGGTTACAATGAGCAGTTCTTC
>TRBJ1-2|.|.|TRBV9
CASGGAGYGYTF
TGTGCCAGCGGAGGGGCAGGGTATGGCTACACCTTC
>TRBJ2-7|.|.|TRBV19
CASTPHRDIYEQYF
TGTGCCAGTACCCCACACCGGGACATCTACGAGCAGTACTTC
>TRBJ2-7|TRBD2|.|TRBV28
CASSLLVRGLAGVQRGYEQYF
TGTGCCAGCAGTTTACTGGTTCGAGGACTAGCGGGAGTCCAGCGAGGTTACGAGCAGTACTTC
>TRBJ2-7|.|.|TRBV15
CATSRGAGLSSYEQYF
TGTGCCACCAGCAGAGGTGCGGGTCTTAGCTCCTACGAGCAGTACTTC
>TRBJ2-1|TRBD2|.|TRBV7-9
CASSFSIRDSGEQFF
TGTGCCAGCAGCTTCTCCATTCGGGATAGCGGGGAGCAGTTCTTC
>TRBJ1-3|.|.|TRBV18
CASSPPRSGNTIYF
TGTGCCAGCTCACCACCCCGCTCTGGAAACACCATATATTTT
>TRBJ1-3|.|.|TRBV2
CASSYGTPGNTIYF
TGTGCCAGCAGTTACGGGACTCCTGGAAACACCATATATTTT
>TRBJ2-5|TRBD2|.|TRBV2
CASSEEGASGQETQYF
TGTGCCAGCAGTGAAGAAGGGGCTAGCGGACAAGAGACCCAGTACTTC
>TRBJ2-5|TRBD2|.|TRBV6-5
CASSPGLARGETQYF
TGTGCCAGCAGCCCCGGACTAGCAAGGGGAGAGACCCAGTACTTC
>TRBJ2-3|.|.|TRBV10-3
CAISERGRGTTDTQYF
TGTGCCATCAGTGAGCGAGGGAGGGGGACCACAGATACGCAGTATTTT
>TRBJ2-1|TRBD2|.|TRBV19
CASTPVTSGHSEQFF
TGTGCCAGTACCCCAGTGACTAGCGGGCACAGTGAGCAGTTCTTC
>TRBJ2-1|TRBD2|.|TRBV27
CASRTSGLNYNEQFF
TGTGCCAGCCGGACTAGCGGCCTGAACTACAATGAGCAGTTCTTC
>TRBJ1-2|TRBD1|.|TRBV4-1
CASSQEDRRSSGGYTF
TGCGCCAGCAGCCAAGAGGACAGGAGATCTTCCGGGGGCTACACCTTC
>TRBJ1-6|.|.|TRBV18
CASSAASGGSNSPLHF
TGTGCCAGCTCAGCAGCCTCAGGAGGGTCCAATTCACCCCTCCACTTT
>TRBJ2-5|TRBD2|few|TRBV29-1
CSLRGGGVQETQYF
TGCAGCCTCCGAGGCGGGGGGGTACAAGAGACCCAGTACTTC
>TRBJ1-1|.|.|TRBV7-2
CASSLMGGDTEAFF
TGTGCCAGCAGCTTAATGGGGGGAGACACTGAAGCTTTCTTT
>TRBJ2-3|.|.|TRBV11-2
CASSLREPSTDTQYF
TGTGCCAGCAGCTTACGGGAGCCTAGCACAGATACGCAGTATTTT
>TRBJ1-4|.|.|TRBV5-4
CASSHVGEKLFF
TGTGCCAGCAGCCATGTCGGGGAAAAACTGTTTTTT
>TRBJ1-2|TRBD1|.|TRBV10-3
CAINPGTGAYGYTF
TGTGCCATCAACCCCGGGACAGGGGCCTATGGCTACACCTTC
>TRBJ2-5|.|.|TRBV5-6
CASSLLGAQETQYF
TGTGCCAGCAGTTTGCTTGGAGCTCAAGAGACCCAGTACTTC
>TRBJ2-7|.|few|TRBV5-1
CASSLATGEVYEQYF
TGCGCCAGCAGCCTCGCAACAGGGGAGGTCTACGAGCAGTACTTC
>TRBJ1-1|.|.|TRBV27
CASSLSANTEAFF
TGTGCCAGCAGTTTATCAGCGAACACTGAAGCTTTCTTT
>TRBJ2-3|.|.|TRBV29-1
CSVDRGSTDTQYF
TGCAGCGTTGATCGGGGGAGCACAGATACGCAGTATTTT
>TRBJ2-6|TRBD2|few|TRBV10-2
CASSEVAGTGANVLTF
TGCGCCAGCAGTGAGGTAGCGGGGACTGGGGCCAACGTCCTGACTTTC
>TRBJ1-4|TRBD1|few|TRBV5-1
CASSPRTGREKLFF
TGCGCCAGCAGCCCTAGGACAGGGAGAGAAAAACTGTTTTTT
>TRBJ2-7|.|.|TRBV10-2
CASSQSGFSYEQYF
TGCGCCAGCAGCCAAAGCGGGTTCTCCTACGAGCAGTACTTC
>TRBJ2-6|TRBD1|.|TRBV7-2
CASSTRQGAVSGANVLTF
TGTGCCAGCAGCACGCGACAGGGGGCGGTATCTGGGGCCAACGTCCTGACTTTC
>TRBJ1-1|.|.|TRBV6-5
CASSEAGMNTEAFF
TGTGCCAGCAGTGAGGCGGGCATGAACACTGAAGCTTTCTTT
>TRBJ2-2|.|.|TRBV9
CASSVVAQSRELFF
TGTGCCAGCAGCGTAGTGGCCCAAAGTAGGGAGCTGTTTTTT
>TRBJ1-1|TRBD1|.|TRBV5-1
CASSKGQGLAEAFF
TGCGCCAGCAGCAAGGGACAGGGTTTGGCGGAAGCTTTCTTT
>TRBJ2-2|TRBD2|.|TRBV4-3
CASSQAPRETDTGELFF
TGCGCCAGCAGCCAAGCTCCGCGGGAGACGGACACCGGGGAGCTGTTTTTT
>TRBJ1-5|.|.|TRBV6-5
CASSYARGGHQPQHF
TGTGCCAGCAGTTATGCAAGGGGGGGCCATCAGCCCCAGCATTTT
>TRBJ2-2|.|.|TRBV5-1
CASSSQDPGGGTGELFF
TGCGCCAGCAGCTCCCAGGATCCAGGCGGAGGCACCGGGGAGCTGTTTTTT
>TRBJ1-1|.|.|TRBV5-1
CASSLPPTGEAFF
TGCGCCAGCAGCTTACCTCCAACGGGTGAAGCTTTCTTT
>TRBJ2-7|TRBD2|.|TRBV6-1
CASSSQREVYEQYF
TGTGCCAGCAGTTCGCAGCGGGAGGTTTACGAGCAGTACTTC
>TRBJ1-1|.|.|TRBV6-6
CASSYFPSGTEAFF
TGTGCCAGCAGTTACTTTCCCTCGGGCACTGAAGCTTTCTTT
>TRBJ2-7|.|.|TRBV11-2
CASSPSYEQYF
TGTGCCAGCAGCCCCTCGTACGAGCAGTACTTC
>TRBJ2-7|.|.|TRBV7-8
CASSSYYEQYF
TGTGCCAGCAGCTCCTACTACGAGCAGTACTTC
>TRBJ2-7|TRBD1|.|TRBV6-7
CASSYRFGTGGDDEQYF
TGTGCCAGCAGTTACAGGTTTGGGACAGGGGGCGACGACGAGCAGTACTTC
>TRBJ1-4|.|.|TRBV6-5
CASSRGGFDEKLFF
TGTGCCAGCAGCAGAGGGGGTTTCGATGAAAAACTGTTTTTT
>TRBJ1-1|.|.|TRBV14
CASSALARTEAFF
TGTGCCAGCAGCGCCTTGGCGAGGACTGAAGCTTTCTTT
>TRBJ2-3|TRBD2|.|TRBV4-1
CASSQDGTSRRYF
TGCGCCAGCAGCCAAGATGGGACTAGCAGACGGTATTTT
>TRBJ2-1|.|.|TRBV28
CASSMYNRPYNEQFF
TGTGCCAGCAGTATGTACAACAGGCCCTACAATGAGCAGTTCTTC